One sample yielded the 10 T cell receptor beta chains listed below, sequenced in a study of cytomegalovirus exposure and HLA in healthy donors. The PCR contained 60 Vbeta and 13 Jbeta primers. The protocol was immunoSEQ multiplex PCR, while the TCRdb copy is restricted to in-frame clones and leaves out a portion. This table holds 180,000 or so clones, 77% found once. Sequencing input: PBMCs. These receptors all stem from a woman in her sixties or seventies in good health and CMV-seropositive.

The rearrangement joins TRBV19 to TRBJ1-2; D is unclear. Between the trimmed V and J ends, which lost 9 bases and 5 bases, there was a span of 16 bases. The CDR3 is 13 amino acids. Germline V gene lookup returns CDR1 LNHDA and CDR2 SQIVND (reference sequence). The CDR3 DNA reads as TGTGCCAGCCGCAGGACTTTGGGATATGGCTACACCTTC. Its translation: CASRRTLGYGYTF. Together with reference TRBV19 and TRBJ1-2, the CDR3 gives the full variable domain: DGGITQSPKYLFRKEGQNVTLSCEQNLNHDAMYWYRQDPGQGLRLIYYSQIVNDFQKGDIAEGYSVSREKKESFPLTVTSAQKNPTAFYLCASRRTLGYGYTFGSGTRLTVV.

The rearrangement joins TRBV11-3 to TRBJ2-7; weak D call: TRBD2 (6 bases). The germline CDR1 and CDR2 sequences are SGHNT and YENEEA. This CDR3 is built from 13 residues. The V end was cut by 3 bases, the J end by 7 bases, with 13 bases between. The CDR3 sequence: CASSLMGGGEQYF. In DNA form, the CDR3 reads TGTGCCAGCAGCTTGATGGGGGGTGGTGAGCAGTACTTC.

V and J are TRBV15 and TRBJ2-2; tentatively, D is TRBD1 (6 bases). This CDR3 is built from 15 residues. V was pared by 9 bases and J by 6 bases, with 20 bases between. CDR1 and CDR2 (germline): LNHNV, YYDKDF (reference sequence). CDR3 protein: CATKTQGHQAGELFF. The CDR3 DNA follows: TGTGCCACGAAAACCCAGGGACACCAAGCCGGGGAGCTGTTTTTT.

This clone was counted a few times. The V call is TRBV4-1, the J call TRBJ2-1; 7 nucleotides match TRBD2. With 1 base clipped from V and 4 bases from J, the junction kept 7 bases outside the gene matches. The CDR3 covers 16 residues. Germline V CDR1 and CDR2: MGHRA, YSYEKL. The CDR3 is CASSQVWRELYNEQFF. DNA of the CDR3: TGCGCCAGCAGCCAAGTCTGGCGGGAGTTGTACAATGAGCAGTTCTTC.

This sequence joins TRBV5-1 and TRBJ2-1; TRBD1 agrees at 9 bases. Germline-derived CDR1 and CDR2 are SGHRS and YFSETQ. V lost 5 bases to trimming and J lost 6 bases; unmatched junction nucleotides: 6. This CDR3 is built from 14 residues. The CDR3 spells CASRLDRGTNEQFF. The CDR3 bases are TGCGCCAGCAGGCTGGACAGGGGTACCAATGAGCAGTTCTTC.

This rearrangement joins TRBV10-2 to TRBJ2-7; 7 bases agree with TRBD1. Unmatched junction bases numbered 7, after V lost 7 bases and J lost 4 bases. This CDR3 comprises 13 residues. Germline loops: CDR1 WSHSY, CDR2 SAAADI. CDR3 in DNA: TGCGCCAGCAAGACAGGGAAGGCATACGAGCAGTACTTC. Amino acid sequence: CASKTGKAYEQYF.

This sequence joins TRBV12-5 and TRBJ1-4, with 7 positions matching TRBD1. The CDR3 totals 15 residues. CDR1 is LGHNT and CDR2 is FRNRAP in the germline V gene. V gave up 4 bases and J gave up 6 bases; unmatched junction bases: 8. The CDR3 DNA reads TGTGCTAGTGGTTATAGGAGGGGGCGCGATGAAAAACTGTTTTTT. Amino acid sequence: CASGYRRGRDEKLFF.

The DNA for the CDR3 is TGTGCCAGTAGTATGCTAGCGGGAGTAGAGACCCAGTACTTC. This sequence encodes CASSMLAGVETQYF. V usage is TRBV19 and J usage is TRBJ2-5; 10 nucleotides line up with TRBD2. V trimming: 3 bases; J trimming: 4 bases; junction bases outside the gene matches: 2. The V gene's germline CDR1 is LNHDA and CDR2 SQIVND (reference sequence). The length of the CDR3 is 14 residues.

The CDR3 nucleotides are TGTGCCATCAATCGACAGGAGGCCCTAGCGGATTACAATGAGCAGTTCTTC. Encoded protein: CAINRQEALADYNEQFF. The chain recombines TRBV10-3 with TRBJ2-1, with D possibly matching TRBD2 (7 bases). Between the trimmed V and J ends, which lost 7 bases and 4 bases, there was a span of 23 bases. The CDR3 runs 17 residues. In germline, CDR1 is ENHRY, CDR2 SYGVKD.

The J gene is TRBJ1-1, the V gene TRBV28, with 8 bases matching TRBD1. The CDR3 covers 13 residues. The junction had 3 bases not matched to a gene; V was cut back by 5 bases and J by 4 bases. CDR1 is MDHEN and CDR2 is SYDVKM in the germline V gene. The CDR3 DNA reads as TGTGCCAGCAGTCCTGACAGGGGCACTGAAGCTTTCTTT. It specifies CASSPDRGTEAFF.